This T cell receptor beta chain was retrieved from a study of shared clonotypes between healthy human individuals. Study information: The people who gave samples were a couple of women and a few men aged 18 to 49.

A word on this clone: Antigen specificity is unknown.

Deep level was the assay's run setting. It was roughly 200 ng DNA, 25,000 to 35,000 T cell genomes, that sorted-subset replicate PCRs used. The repertoire was sequenced with immunoSEQ multiplex PCR; TCRdb's copy has only in-frame clones and lacks some. The data contain about 180,000 clones, 85% to 95% of them seen just once; the ten biggest clones take up 0.067%. V was trimmed by 1 base and J by 2 bases, leaving 8 bases between them. The CDR3 extends over 14 amino acids. CDR1 and CDR2 from the germline V gene are SGHAT and FQNNGV. Findings of the study overall: Large depth notwithstanding, sorted-subset sequencing proved incomplete by rarefaction.

The chain has TRBV11-2 and TRBJ2-5; no clear D. Sample: naive CD4+ T cells sorted from blood. The subset denotes: CD45RA+ positively selected. The TCR was taken from a woman aged 25-40 years in good health. CDR3 in amino acids: CASSLGFVQETQYF. The CDR3 region has the DNA TGTGCCAGCAGCTTAGGTTTCGTACAAGAGACCCAGTACTTC.